The entry below gives a single TCR beta chain sequence along with its context. The data originate from a study of blood T cell repertoires in COVID-19. The wider study: Both acute and convalescent COVID-19 samples were obtained from the United States, Italy and Spain. T cells, B-cell-depleted T cells, or PBMCs supplied cDNA or gDNA.

Original processing notes: Amplification with reference gene primers provided the estimates of nucleated cell counts. Assay: immunoSEQ multiplex PCR; the TCRdb copy retains only in-frame clones and omits some. D and trimming come from the DNA, and the V and J calls and clone size come from that table. The sample has 130,000 to 150,000 clones, 88% seen once. The material sequenced was peripheral blood. This receptor was identified in a man aged 65 to 79 with acute or convalescent COVID-19.

The CDR3 DNA reads as TGTGCCAGCAGTTCGCGCCCGGGACAGGGAGACAATGAGCAGTTCTTC. Its translation is CASSSRPGQGDNEQFF. J is TRBJ2-1 and V is TRBV6-2 or TRBV6-3, with 9 bases that match TRBD1. CDR1 is MNHEY and CDR2 is SVGEGT in the germline V gene. This CDR3 is 16 amino acids long. Trimming removed 4 bases from V and 5 bases from J; junction bases left unmatched: 9.